The entry that follows covers one T cell receptor beta chain sequence. The target antigen is unknown. TCRdb's copy holds only in-frame clones and misses some; the assay was immunoSEQ multiplex PCR. The sample has approximately 15,000 clones, about 83% seen once. This sample stems from a study of OX40 agonist ivuxolimab in advanced cancers. Per the germline V gene, CDR1 is MNHEY and CDR2 is SMNVEV (reference sequence). The CDR3 is 14 amino acids. The V segment lost 6 bases and the J segment 5 bases; nucleotides outside the gene matches: 8. General study findings and limits: CD4+ and CD8+ blood T cells expanded clonally by week 6 at 0.1 to 3.0 mg/kg.

The chain is built from TRBV27 and TRBJ2-7; TRBD1 matches at 9 bases. Sample: CD4+ or CD8+ T cells sorted from blood, taken in a trial of the OX40 agonist ivuxolimab. This TCR was sampled from an adult with an advanced solid tumor such as melanoma, head and neck, liver or kidney cancer. The CDR3 nucleotides are TGTGCCAGCAGACCGGGGACAGGGACTCACGAGCAGTACTTC. This codes for CASRPGTGTHEQYF.